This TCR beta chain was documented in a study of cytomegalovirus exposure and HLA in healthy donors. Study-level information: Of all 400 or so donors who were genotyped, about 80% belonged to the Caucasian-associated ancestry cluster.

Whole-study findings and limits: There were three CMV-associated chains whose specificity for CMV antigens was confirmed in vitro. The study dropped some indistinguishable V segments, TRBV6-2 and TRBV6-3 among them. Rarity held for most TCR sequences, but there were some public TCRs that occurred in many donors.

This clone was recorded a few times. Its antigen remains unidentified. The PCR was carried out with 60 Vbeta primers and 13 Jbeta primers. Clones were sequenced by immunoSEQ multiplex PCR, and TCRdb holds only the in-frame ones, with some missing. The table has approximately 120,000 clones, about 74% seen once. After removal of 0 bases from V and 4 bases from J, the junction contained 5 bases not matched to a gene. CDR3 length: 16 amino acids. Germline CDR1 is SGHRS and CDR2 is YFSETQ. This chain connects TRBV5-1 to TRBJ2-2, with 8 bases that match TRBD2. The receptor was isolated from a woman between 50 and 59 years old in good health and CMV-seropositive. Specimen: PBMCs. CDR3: CASSLAPLAGTGELFF. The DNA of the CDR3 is TGCGCCAGCAGCTTGGCCCCCCTAGCGGGCACCGGGGAGCTGTTTTTT.